A selection of T cell receptor beta chains follows, all from one sample in a study of T cells after yellow fever vaccination. TCRdb reprocessed the 5' RACE reads with MiXCR, giving one entry per CDR3 protein. The sample has some 500,000 distinct CDR3 sequences, about 13% seen once. This sample comprised PBMCs, obtained on the day of the yellow fever booster vaccination. All receptors come from a man aged 25-45 years who received the YFV17D yellow fever vaccine. The CDR3 runs from the conserved cysteine through the conserved F or W. D genes are given only for firm matches. For some rows the clone size is stated as once, few or many, or as a class when expanded; others skip it.

v_gene,j_gene,len,abundance,d_gene,CDR3nt,CDR3aa
TRBV6-1,TRBJ2-7,15,few,NA,TGTGCCAGCAGCCGCGTTAGCGCTTTCTCCTACGAGCAGTACTTC,CASSRVSAFSYEQYF
TRBV6-5,TRBJ2-5,15,NA,NA,TGTGCCAGCAGTTCAAACAGGGTGTCACAAGAGACCCAGTACTTC,CASSSNRVSQETQYF
TRBV12-3/TRBV12-4,TRBJ2-3,15,NA,TRBD1,TGTGCCAGCGGAGCCGGGACAGGGAGGACAGATACGCAGTATTTT,CASGAGTGRTDTQYF
TRBV14,TRBJ1-4,14,few,NA,TGTGCCAGCAGCCACCCAGATACTAATGAAAAACTGTTTTTT,CASSHPDTNEKLFF
TRBV7-2,TRBJ2-1,13,few,NA,TGTGCCAGCGGCGGAAAGTGGTACAATGAGCAGTTCTTC,CASGGKWYNEQFF
TRBV5-1,TRBJ2-1,16,many,TRBD2,TGCGCCAGCAGCTGGCCAGCGACGGGAGGGTTCAATGAGCAGTTCTTC,CASSWPATGGFNEQFF
TRBV29-1,TRBJ2-7,11,few,NA,TGCAGCGCCGGGAGAGATTACGAGCAGTACTTC,CSAGRDYEQYF
TRBV9,TRBJ2-7,15,few,TRBD2,TGTGCCAGCAGCGTAAGTAGCGGGGCCTTCTACGAGCAGTACTTC,CASSVSSGAFYEQYF
TRBV7-2,TRBJ2-1,16,few,TRBD2,TGTGCCAGCAGCTTAGCGGGAGCGGGAGGCTACAATGAGCAGTTCTTC,CASSLAGAGGYNEQFF
TRBV7-3,TRBJ2-3,12,NA,NA,TGTGCCAGCAGCTACCCCCCGCTGCCGCAGTATTTT,CASSYPPLPQYF
TRBV12-3/TRBV12-4,TRBJ1-6,11,few,NA,TGTGCCAGCAGTTTCGGGGAGGTAATCCACTTT,CASSFGEVIHF
TRBV7-2,TRBJ1-3,15,NA,NA,TGTGCCAGCAGCTTAGTTCCCATTTTAGGAAACACCATATATTTT,CASSLVPILGNTIYF
TRBV7-2,TRBJ2-1,14,NA,TRBD1,TGTGCCAGCAGCTTAGTGGCCTTACAGGGGGCGCGATTCTTC,CASSLVALQGARFF
TRBV7-2,TRBJ1-3,12,NA,NA,TGTGCCAGCAGCTTATGGGGAAACACCATATATTTT,CASSLWGNTIYF
TRBV29-1,TRBJ2-7,12,many,NA,TGCAGCGTTGAAGACGGGGCCTACGAGCAGTACTTC,CSVEDGAYEQYF
TRBV6-5,TRBJ2-2,18,NA,TRBD2,TGTGCCAGCAGTTACAATTTGGCTAGCGGGATGGTAACCGGGGAGCTGTTTTTT,CASSYNLASGMVTGELFF
TRBV5-1,TRBJ2-5,15,NA,NA,TGCGCCAGCAGATCAGACAACTTACTCTACGAGACCCAGTACTTC,CASRSDNLLYETQYF
TRBV5-1,TRBJ2-5,14,many,TRBD2,TGTGCCAGCAGCTTGGCGGGAGGGCAAGAGACCCAGTACTTC,CASSLAGGQETQYF
TRBV6-2/TRBV6-3,TRBJ2-1,17,few,TRBD2,TGTGCCAGCAGTTACTCGGCTAGCGGGAGGAGGGTTAATGAGCAGTTCTTC,CASSYSASGRRVNEQFF
TRBV9,TRBJ2-2,16,few,NA,TGTGCCAGCAGCGTAGCTTACGGGACCTACACCGGGGAGCTGTTTTTT,CASSVAYGTYTGELFF
TRBV5-1,TRBJ1-1,15,few,NA,TGCGCCAGCAGCTCCAAGCCCGGGACTTACACTGAAGCTTTCTTT,CASSSKPGTYTEAFF
TRBV12-3/TRBV12-4,TRBJ2-7,14,NA,NA,TGTGCCAGCAGTTCCCGTTCTGGAACCTACGAGCAGTACTTC,CASSSRSGTYEQYF
TRBV20-1,TRBJ1-1,12,NA,NA,TGCAGTGCGAGGACAGAGAACACTGAAGCTTTCTTT,CSARTENTEAFF
TRBV29-1,TRBJ2-1,12,NA,TRBD1,TGCAGCGCCGCGACAGGGGTTAATGAGCAGTTCTTC,CSAATGVNEQFF
TRBV3-1,TRBJ2-7,15,NA,NA,TGTGCCTGCAGCCAAGGTGGAGGGGGCTTAAGGAAACAGTACTTC,CACSQGGGGLRKQYF
TRBV12-5,TRBJ2-2,16,once,TRBD2,TGTGCTAGTGGGCCTCCCACTAGCGGGCTCACCGGGGAGCTGTTTTTT,CASGPPTSGLTGELFF
TRBV28,TRBJ2-1,16,few,NA,TGTGCCAGCAGTCCGACCGTCGGGGATGCCTACAATGAGCAGTTCTTC,CASSPTVGDAYNEQFF
TRBV7-2,TRBJ1-5,16,once,TRBD1,TGTGCCAGCAGCTTCACAGACAGGGTGGGAAATCAGCCCCAGCATTTT,CASSFTDRVGNQPQHF
TRBV28,TRBJ2-2,15,NA,NA,TGTGCCAGCATCGCAGGAGGGTTTACCACCGGGGAGCTGTTTTTT,CASIAGGFTTGELFF
TRBV5-1,TRBJ1-1,15,NA,TRBD1,TGCGCCAGCAGCTCACAGACAGGGACGAACACTGAAGCTTTCTTT,CASSSQTGTNTEAFF
TRBV19,TRBJ1-1,13,NA,NA,TGTGCCAGTAGCGCGGAGATGAACACTGAAGCTTTCTTT,CASSAEMNTEAFF
TRBV25-1,TRBJ2-7,14,NA,NA,TGTGCCAGCAGACTGAATGCAGGGTCCTACGAGCAGTACTTC,CASRLNAGSYEQYF
TRBV30,TRBJ2-7,16,NA,NA,TGTGCCTGGAGGCAACTAAACCGGGACTTGGACTACGTGCAGTACTTC,CAWRQLNRDLDYVQYF
TRBV5-1,TRBJ2-1,14,NA,NA,TGCGCCAGCAGCTTGCAGGCAGGTAACAATGAGCAGTTCTTC,CASSLQAGNNEQFF
TRBV7-2,TRBJ2-7,15,NA,NA,TGTGCCAGCAGCTTAGACCTCTATGTGTCCTACGAGCAGTACTTC,CASSLDLYVSYEQYF
TRBV20-1,TRBJ2-3,16,few,NA,TGCAGTGCCATTCAGGGCGGAGTGGGGGGTACAGATACGCAGTATTTT,CSAIQGGVGGTDTQYF
TRBV20-1,TRBJ2-4,15,NA,TRBD2,TGCAGTATCGGGAGGGCCGGGCTAGGCAAAAACATTCAGTACTTC,CSIGRAGLGKNIQYF
TRBV29-1,TRBJ1-1,11,NA,NA,TGCAGCGTTGAGGTCCGCACTGAAGCTTTCTTT,CSVEVRTEAFF
TRBV12-3/TRBV12-4,TRBJ2-5,15,NA,NA,TGTGCCAGCAGCCCCTCAATACTACCCCCGAGGACCCAGTACTTC,CASSPSILPPRTQYF
TRBV7-2,TRBJ2-7,13,NA,NA,TGTGCCAGCAACCCCGGGGGTGGCTACGAGCAGTACTTC,CASNPGGGYEQYF
TRBV7-2,TRBJ2-1,15,many,NA,TGTGCCAGCAGCTTAGTCGGGAGTTCCTACAATGAGCAGTTCTTC,CASSLVGSSYNEQFF
TRBV7-2,TRBJ1-4,14,NA,NA,TGTGCCAGCAGCCAGGGACGGATTAATGAAAAACTGTTTTTT,CASSQGRINEKLFF
TRBV12-3/TRBV12-4,TRBJ1-2,14,NA,NA,TGTGCCAGCAGCCCCGGGCGGCGTAACTATGGCTACACCTTC,CASSPGRRNYGYTF
TRBV7-9,TRBJ2-7,12,NA,TRBD1,TGTGCCAGCAGCTCAGGGGGCGACGAGCAGTACTTC,CASSSGGDEQYF
TRBV10-3,TRBJ2-2,17,few,TRBD2,TGTGCCATCAGCGGGACTAGCGGGAGGACGAACACCGGGGAGCTGTTTTTT,CAISGTSGRTNTGELFF
TRBV29-1,TRBJ2-7,13,few,NA,TGCAGCGTCACAGGGCTTTCTGTTTACGAGCAGTACTTC,CSVTGLSVYEQYF
TRBV9,TRBJ2-2,15,NA,NA,TGTGCCAGCAGCGGAGGACCGATTAATACCGGGGAGCTGTTTTTT,CASSGGPINTGELFF
TRBV4-3,TRBJ2-2,13,many,NA,TGCGCCAGCAGCCAACTGAACACCGGGGAGCTGTTTTTT,CASSQLNTGELFF
TRBV6-5,TRBJ2-5,11,NA,NA,TGTGCCACGCGAAGGAAGGAGACCCAGTACTTC,CATRRKETQYF
TRBV7-2,TRBJ1-5,12,few,NA,TGTGCCAGCAGCTTAAGAGACCAGCCCCAGCATTTT,CASSLRDQPQHF
TRBV29-1,TRBJ2-5,14,NA,NA,TGCAGCGTGTTTGGCGGTGGGGCTCAAGAGACCCAGTACTTC,CSVFGGGAQETQYF
TRBV6-5,TRBJ1-1,16,few,NA,TGTGCCAGCAGTTACGATTCGGGGCATCGGAACACTGAAGCTTTCTTT,CASSYDSGHRNTEAFF
TRBV29-1,TRBJ1-2,13,NA,TRBD1,TGCAGCGTTTCCAGGGGGCTGGGCTATGGCTACACCTTC,CSVSRGLGYGYTF
TRBV30,TRBJ2-6,16,many,NA,TGTGCCTGGAGTAAAGGTGCGAAGTCTGGGGCCAACGTCCTGACTTTC,CAWSKGAKSGANVLTF
TRBV19,TRBJ1-2,13,NA,NA,TGTGCCAGTAGTGGCAGGGACAACTATGGCTACACCTTC,CASSGRDNYGYTF
TRBV20-1,TRBJ2-7,13,NA,NA,TGCAGTGCTAGGTCAGAGTTCTCCTACGAGCAGTACTTC,CSARSEFSYEQYF
TRBV11-2,TRBJ2-3,12,few,NA,TGTGCCAGCAGCTTAGGCGAAGGGAAGCAGTATTTT,CASSLGEGKQYF